Below are 30 T cell receptor beta chains sequenced from a single sample in a study of cytomegalovirus exposure and HLA in healthy donors. The PCR had 60 Vbeta and 13 Jbeta primers. Using immunoSEQ multiplex PCR, the repertoire was profiled, and TCRdb retains in-frame clones only, with some absent. The table has some 120,000 clones, about two thirds seen once. What was sequenced was PBMCs. These receptors were collected from a man in his thirties or forties in good health and CMV-seronegative.

The chain couples TRBV28 to TRBJ1-1; 12 nucleotides match TRBD1. The CDR3 sequence is 14 residues long. Germline CDR1 reads MDHEN; CDR2 reads SYDVKM. V gave up 3 bases and J gave up 11 bases; unmatched junction bases: 7. CDR3 coding DNA: TGTGCCAGCAGTTTGGGTGGGACAGGGGGCGATGCTTTCTTT. Its translation is CASSLGGTGGDAFF.

The chain is built from TRBV4-3 and TRBJ2-1; 8 bases align to TRBD1. CDR1 and CDR2 (germline): LGHNA, YSLEER. The CDR3 sequence is 12 residues long. V was pared by 4 bases and J by 16 bases, with 9 bases of the junction left unmatched. The CDR3 sequence: CASSLPQGAKFF. The CDR3 DNA is TGCGCCAGCAGCCTCCCTCAGGGGGCTAAATTCTTC.

The genes are TRBV6-1 and TRBJ2-7, with 9 bases lining up with TRBD1. The V segment lost 6 bases and the J segment 6 bases; nucleotides outside the gene matches: 9. The CDR3 consists of 14 residues. CDR1 and CDR2 (germline): MNHNS, SASEGT. The CDR3 loop is CASRPGQGEFEQYF. CDR3 DNA sequence: TGTGCCAGCAGGCCGGGACAGGGAGAATTCGAGCAGTACTTC.

The chain uses TRBV12-5 and TRBJ2-6; TRBD1 aligns across 8 bases. Germline-derived CDR1 and CDR2 are LGHNT and FRNRAP. The CDR3 extends over 19 amino acids. Germline trimming cut 2 bases from V and 0 bases from J; bases unmatched to any gene: 9. The chain's CDR3 is CASGLLRDRLLSGANVLTF. The CDR3 region has the DNA TGTGCTAGTGGTTTGCTTAGGGACAGGCTCCTCTCTGGGGCCAACGTCCTGACTTTC.

This clone was counted only a few times. The chain combines TRBV6-1 with TRBJ2-7, with TRBD1 identical over 8 bases. J gave up 6 bases and V 5 bases, and 9 bases lay outside the gene matches. This CDR3 spans 14 amino acids. Germline assignment: CDR1 MNHNS and CDR2 SASEGT. CDR3 bases: TGTGCCAGCAGTCCAACACCACAGGGGGGCGAGCAGTACTTC. Its protein is CASSPTPQGGEQYF.

The chain combines TRBV30 with TRBJ2-5; D not certain. The DNA end is a closer match to TRBJ2-7, so the J assignment may be wrong. Germline loops: CDR1 GTSNPN, CDR2 SVGIG (reference sequence). The CDR3 contains 15 residues. In DNA, the CDR3 is TGTGCCTGGCGTTCCCCGACATATCCCTCCTACGAGCAGTACTTC. It specifies CAWRSPTYPSYEQYF.

This clone has only one observation. V gene TRBV11-2 combines with J gene TRBJ2-3, with 11 bases that match TRBD2. Germline CDR1 is SGHAT and CDR2 is FQNNGV. The CDR3 extends over 18 amino acids. With V trimmed by 1 base and J by 3 bases, 9 bases remained unmatched. CDR3 nucleotides: TGTGCCAGCAGCTTAGCCCCACTAGCGGGGGCAAATACAGATACGCAGTATTTT. This translates into CASSLAPLAGANTDTQYF.

A single count supports this clone. The CDR3 DNA follows: TGTGCCAGCAGCAGGGACAGAGAAGCTTTCTTT. Translation: CASSRDREAFF. The rearrangement joins TRBV21-1 to TRBJ1-1; the listed D gene, TRBD1, was not tested against the DNA. TRBV21-1 is shown as a pseudogene. The CDR3 covers 11 residues.

V is TRBV19 and J is TRBJ2-5, with 14 bases matching TRBD2. After removal of 2 bases from V and 5 bases from J, the junction contained 4 bases not matched to a gene. The germline V gene has CDR1 LNHDA and CDR2 SQIVND (reference sequence). The length of the CDR3 is 16 residues. CDR3 sequence reads: CASSIPRTSGGETQYF. Here the CDR3 DNA reads TGTGCCAGTAGTATACCCCGGACTAGCGGGGGGGAGACCCAGTACTTC.

The rearrangement joins TRBV2 to TRBJ1-1; 8 bases match TRBD1. Unmatched junction bases numbered 4, after V lost 4 bases and J lost 3 bases. The CDR3 has 14 amino acids. Germline lookup yields CDR1 SNHLY and CDR2 FYNNEI. The CDR3 protein is CASSVMGQDTEAFF. The CDR3 DNA reads TGTGCCAGCAGTGTTATGGGACAGGACACTGAAGCTTTCTTT.

The V call is TRBV19, the J call TRBJ2-1, with a tentative D call TRBD1 (5 bases). Germline loops: CDR1 LNHDA, CDR2 SQIVND (reference sequence). CDR3 length equals 15 residues. V was shortened by 4 bases and J by 4 bases, with 14 bases between the two germline ends. The DNA for the CDR3 is TGTGCCAGTAGTAATGGGGCGAGACAGTACAATGAGCAGTTCTTC. Translated: CASSNGARQYNEQFF.

The V call is TRBV5-1, the J call TRBJ1-1; the match to TRBD1 covers 7 bases. The CDR3 extends over 14 amino acids. Germline-derived CDR1 and CDR2 are SGHRS and YFSETQ. J was trimmed by 5 bases and V by 4 bases; bases with no gene match: 8. CDR3 protein: CASSTTGRGTEAFF. CDR3 nucleotide sequence: TGCGCCAGCAGCACGACAGGGCGAGGGACTGAAGCTTTCTTT.

This chain connects TRBV28 to TRBJ1-4; 10 nucleotides align to TRBD1. Unmatched junction bases numbered 4, after V lost 5 bases and J lost 7 bases. CDR3 length: 14 residues. From germline, CDR1 is MDHEN and CDR2 SYDVKM. The CDR3 nucleotides are TGTGCCAGCAGTCGGGACAGGGGCGGTGAAAAACTGTTTTTT. Translating it yields CASSRDRGGEKLFF. Combining the CDR3 with reference TRBV28 and TRBJ1-4 gives the whole variable domain DVKVTQSSRYLVKRTGEKVFLECVQDMDHENMFWYRQDPGLGLRLIYFSYDVKMKEKGDIPEGYSVSREKKERFSLILESASTNQTSMYLCASSRDRGGEKLFFGSGTQLSVL.

The count of this clone is one. The chain uses TRBV5-8 and TRBJ1-2, with TRBD1 matching 7 bases. CDR3 size: 14 residues. Germline CDR1 SGHTS, CDR2 YDEGEE. V was pared by 1 base and J by 4 bases, with 4 bases of the junction left unmatched. The CDR3 sequence: CASSLKGAGYGYTF. In DNA, the CDR3 is TGTGCCAGCAGCTTGAAGGGGGCTGGCTATGGCTACACCTTC.

The chain recombines TRBV4-3 with TRBJ1-4; TRBD1 agrees at 7 bases. The germline V gene encodes CDR1 LGHNA and CDR2 YSLEER. The CDR3 spans 15 residues. Trimming removed 0 bases from V and 8 bases from J; junction bases left unmatched: 6. The CDR3 protein is CASSQDTGAGEKLFF. DNA of the CDR3: TGCGCCAGCAGCCAAGATACAGGGGCAGGGGAAAAACTGTTTTTT.

The chain is built from TRBV6-1 and TRBJ1-4; tentatively, D is TRBD1 (5 bases). The CDR3 has 15 amino acids. Per germline, CDR1 MNHNS and CDR2 SASEGT. Trimming shortened V by 0 bases and J by 8 bases, and 13 bases separated the two germline ends. CDR3 coding DNA: TGTGCCAGCAGTGAAGCGGAGGGGTTAAGGGAAAAACTGTTTTTT. Its translation is CASSEAEGLREKLFF.

This clone was detected only a few times. The chain employs TRBV4-3 and TRBJ1-3, with D tentatively TRBD1 (5 bases). Trimming pared 5 bases from V and 0 bases from J, leaving 11 bases between. CDR3 size: 15 residues. CDR1 is LGHNA and CDR2 is YSLEER in the germline V gene. For the CDR3, the DNA is TGCGCCAGCAGCACAGACAGTAGCTCTGGAAACACCATATATTTT. Translated, it gives CASSTDSSSGNTIYF.

The chain uses TRBV19 and TRBJ1-2; 8 nucleotides align to TRBD1. The germline V gene has CDR1 LNHDA and CDR2 SQIVND (reference sequence). The CDR3 is made up of 14 amino acids. J lost 5 bases, V lost 4 bases, and 6 bases had no gene match. The CDR3 region is CASSTDRGSYGYTF. The CDR3 DNA reads as TGTGCCAGTAGTACTGACAGGGGAAGTTATGGCTACACCTTC.

This sequence joins TRBV5-1 and TRBJ1-1; 7 nucleotides align to TRBD1. Germline values: CDR1 SGHRS, CDR2 YFSETQ. The CDR3 spans 14 residues. The ends lost 5 bases at V and 11 bases at J; junction bases unmatched: 15. The CDR3 nucleotides read TGCGCCAGCAGAAAAGGGGTTGACAGGGCGGAGGCTTTCTTT. This gives the protein CASRKGVDRAEAFF.

The chain has TRBV5-1 and TRBJ2-2; D ambiguous. The germline CDR1 and CDR2 sequences are SGHRS and YFSETQ. The CDR3 spans 15 residues. The V end lost 0 bases, the J end lost 5 bases, and 11 bases lay between the germline ends. CDR3 DNA sequence: TGCGCCAGCAGCTTGGGTAGCTGGCGGACCGGGGAGCTGTTTTTT. Its translation is CASSLGSWRTGELFF.

The chain joins TRBV6-5 to TRBJ2-2; no reliable D call. V lost 2 bases, J lost 0 bases, and 10 bases lay in between. The length of the CDR3 is 16 residues. From germline, CDR1 is MNHEY and CDR2 SVGAGI. CDR3 protein: CASSYEENANTGELFF. The DNA of the CDR3 is TGTGCCAGCAGTTACGAGGAAAACGCGAACACCGGGGAGCTGTTTTTT.

This CDR3 reads CASSRDTSNQPQHF. The CDR3 DNA is TGTGCCAGCAGCCGCGACACTAGCAATCAGCCCCAGCATTTT. This chain connects TRBV6-1 to TRBJ1-5; D remains ambiguous. Germline V gene lookup returns CDR1 MNHNS and CDR2 SASEGT. The CDR3 runs to 14 residues. V was cut by 6 bases and J by 0 bases, with 9 bases left in between.

This clone occurred a few times. V gene TRBV11-2 combines with J gene TRBJ1-2; a possible D gene is TRBD1 (6 bases). Between the trimmed V and J ends, which lost 1 base and 5 bases, there was a span of 26 bases. The CDR3 consists of 19 residues. Germline V lookup: CDR1 SGHAT, CDR2 FQNNGV. The CDR3 loop is CASSLGDPWGRNEWYGYTF. For the CDR3, the DNA is TGTGCCAGCAGCTTAGGGGACCCATGGGGGCGCAATGAGTGGTATGGCTACACCTTC.

This chain joins TRBV7-2 and TRBJ2-2, with unresolved D. V dropped 2 bases and J dropped 6 bases, with 10 bases sitting between them. Germline values: CDR1 SGHTA, CDR2 FQGNSA. The CDR3 extends over 14 amino acids. CDR3 nucleotide sequence: TGTGCCAGCAGCTTACTTCCTCGGTCCGGGGAGCTGTTTTTT. It encodes CASSLLPRSGELFF.

The gene calls are TRBV9 and TRBJ2-1, with TRBD2 identical over 8 bases. CDR3 length: 15 residues. The junction had 6 bases not matched to a gene; V was cut back by 3 bases and J by 4 bases. Germline loops: CDR1 SGDLS, CDR2 YYNGEE. CDR3 DNA: TGTGCCAGCAGCGCCGGGGGGGCCGGGTACAATGAGCAGTTCTTC. Amino acid sequence: CASSAGGAGYNEQFF.

V is TRBV11-2 and J is TRBJ1-1; D not resolved. The V end was cut by 6 bases, the J end by 4 bases, with 18 bases between. The V gene's germline CDR1 is SGHAT and CDR2 FQNNGV. This CDR3 spans 15 amino acids. The CDR3 DNA sequence: TGTGCCAGCAGTCAAGCCGGGTTGGGGAGCACTGAAGCTTTCTTT. The encoded protein is CASSQAGLGSTEAFF.

This clone was observed once. The chain carries TRBV2 and TRBJ1-6; a weak D match, TRBD1 (5 bases). Germline CDR1 is SNHLY and CDR2 is FYNNEI. V dropped 6 bases and J dropped 16 bases, with 28 bases sitting between them. This CDR3 comprises 16 residues. As DNA, the CDR3 is TGTGCCAGCAGCGACGACTCGCAGGGATATGTAGAAATGCTCCACTTT. It encodes CASSDDSQGYVEMLHF.

The chain employs TRBV11-3 and TRBJ2-2; a possible D gene is TRBD1 (5 bases). The V end was cut by 4 bases, the J end by 7 bases, with 16 bases between. Germline CDR1 and CDR2: SGHNT and YENEEA. CDR3 size: 15 residues. The CDR3 DNA reads as TGTGCCAGCAGCTCGGGCCATGGGGCGAGCGGGGAGCTGTTTTTT. Translating gives CASSSGHGASGELFF.

J is TRBJ1-3 and V is TRBV2, with 8 nucleotides matching TRBD1. Trimming at V came to 4 bases and at J to 2 bases, leaving 4 bases not matched to a gene. The CDR3 sequence is 15 residues long. Germline V gene lookup returns CDR1 SNHLY and CDR2 FYNNEI. Here the CDR3 reads CASSATTGAGNTIYF. In DNA, the CDR3 is TGTGCCAGCAGTGCGACGACAGGGGCTGGAAACACCATATATTTT.

V is TRBV28 and J is TRBJ2-7; 8 bases agree with TRBD1. V lost 2 bases, J lost 7 bases, and 4 bases stayed unmatched. The CDR3 loop spans 13 amino acids. The germline CDR1 and CDR2 sequences are MDHEN and SYDVKM. The CDR3 nucleotides are TGTGCCAGCAGTTTACCCCAGGGGGCAGAGCAGTACTTC. This codes for CASSLPQGAEQYF.